Shown below are 22 T cell receptor beta chains from a single sample sequenced in a study of graft-versus-host responses after intestinal transplantation. The table came from immunoSEQ multiplex PCR; TCRdb's copy has only in-frame clones and leaves some out. The sample yields about 93,000 clones, 90% to 95% seen once. These receptors' antigens are unknown. Material: unstimulated CD8+ T cells sorted from spleen or lymph node cells, obtained before intestinal transplant. These receptor sequences come from a human donor who received an intestinal transplant.

CDR3: CASSLGTSNYEQYF. The CDR3 nucleotides are TGTGCCAGCAGCTTGGGGACTAGCAACTACGAGCAGTACTTC. The J gene is TRBJ2-7, the V gene TRBV5-5; 8 bases line up with TRBD2. Germline lookup yields CDR1 SGHKS and CDR2 YYEKEE (reference sequence). CDR3 size: 14 residues. Trimming at V came to 0 bases and at J to 3 bases, leaving 2 bases not matched to a gene.

The CDR3 protein is CASSSGDSSYEQYF. DNA of the CDR3: TGTGCCAGCAGCTCTGGTGACAGCTCCTACGAGCAGTACTTC. The V call is TRBV7-9, the J call TRBJ2-7, with D perhaps matching TRBD1 (5 bases). CDR3 length: 14 residues. Germline loops: CDR1 SEHNR, CDR2 FQNEAQ (reference sequence). Trimming pared 4 bases from V and 0 bases from J, leaving 10 bases between.

The chain recombines TRBV4-1 with TRBJ2-7; 9 bases match TRBD1. The V gene end was trimmed by 1 base and the J gene end by 3 bases; junction bases not matched to a gene: 4. This CDR3 comprises 15 residues. Germline V gives CDR1 MGHRA, CDR2 YSYEKL. CDR3 sequence: CASSQVPGQGYEQYF. The CDR3 bases are TGCGCCAGCAGCCAAGTTCCGGGACAGGGCTACGAGCAGTACTTC.

The CDR3, as DNA: TGTGCCAGCACCCAGGGGGCAACTGAAGCTTTCTTT. It encodes CASTQGATEAFF. V is TRBV14 and J is TRBJ1-1; 8 bases agree with TRBD1. This CDR3 comprises 12 residues. The V and J ends lost 7 bases and 5 bases, in that order; junction bases with no gene match: 3. CDR1 is SGHDN and CDR2 is FVKESK in the germline V gene.

The chain recombines TRBV7-3 with TRBJ2-1, with 11 bases fitting TRBD2. V shed 2 bases and J 3 bases; nucleotides not matched to a gene: 12. The CDR3 consists of 19 residues. CDR1 SGHTA and CDR2 FQGTGA come from the germline V gene. This CDR3 reads CASSLLGTSGGLNYNEQFF. CDR3 coding DNA: TGTGCCAGCAGCTTATTGGGCACTAGCGGGGGCCTCAACTACAATGAGCAGTTCTTC.

The J gene is TRBJ2-1, the V gene TRBV19; possible D gene TRBD2, 6 bases. V shed 5 bases and J shed 8 bases, with 16 bases lying between them. The CDR3 runs to 14 residues. From germline, CDR1 is LNHDA and CDR2 SQIVND (reference sequence). The CDR3 is CASSLGGGVDEQFF. CDR3 in DNA: TGTGCCAGTAGTCTGGGAGGTGGGGTCGATGAGCAGTTCTTC.

This rearrangement joins TRBV29-1 to TRBJ1-2, with 9 bases lining up with TRBD1. The V and J ends lost 4 bases and 2 bases, in that order; junction bases with no gene match: 8. CDR3 length equals 15 residues. The germline gives CDR1 SQVTM, CDR2 ANQGSEA. The DNA for the CDR3 is TGCAGCGTTGGAGGGGGGACAGGGACCAACTATGGCTACACCTTC. Protein product: CSVGGGTGTNYGYTF.

The sample holds one count of this clone. The CDR3 region is CASSLRAGSDTEAFF. For the CDR3, the DNA is TGTGCCAGCAGCCTCAGGGCAGGGTCGGACACTGAAGCTTTCTTT. The V call is TRBV6-1, the J call TRBJ1-1; possibly TRBD1 for D (5 bases). The germline V gene encodes CDR1 MNHNS and CDR2 SASEGT. Trimming removed 6 bases at V and 3 bases at J, with 17 bases between. CDR3 length: 15 amino acids.

The V and J genes are TRBV19 and TRBJ2-3; 10 nucleotides match TRBD2. With 5 bases clipped from V and 4 bases from J, the junction kept 9 bases outside the gene matches. The CDR3 spans 16 residues. The germline CDR1 and CDR2 sequences are LNHDA and SQIVND (reference sequence). The CDR3 sequence is CASSSGSSGGSDTQYF. In DNA, the CDR3 is TGTGCCAGTAGTTCAGGTTCTAGCGGGGGATCAGATACGCAGTATTTT.

The chain carries TRBV10-2 and TRBJ2-3, with 8 bases aligning to TRBD1. The V and J ends lost 1 base and 2 bases, in that order; junction bases with no gene match: 5. The CDR3 length is 16 residues. From germline, CDR1 is WSHSY and CDR2 SAAADI. The CDR3: CASSEWDRSATDTQYF. The CDR3 DNA reads TGCGCCAGCAGTGAGTGGGACAGGAGCGCCACAGATACGCAGTATTTT.

V and J are TRBV7-8 and TRBJ2-7, with 7 bases lining up with TRBD1. With 5 bases clipped from V and 1 base from J, the junction kept 8 bases outside the gene matches. Germline assignment: CDR1 SGHVS and CDR2 FQNEAQ. The CDR3 consists of 15 residues. The DNA of the CDR3 is TGTGCCAGCAGCCCTCGGACAGGCCCTTCCTACGAGCAGTACTTC. This codes for CASSPRTGPSYEQYF. Drawing the rest from reference TRBV7-8 and TRBJ2-7, the complete variable domain is GAGVSQSPRYKVAKRGQDVALRCDPISGHVSLFWYQQALGQGPEFLTYFQNEAQLDKSGLPSDRFFAERPEGSVSTLKIQRTQQEDSAVYLCASSPRTGPSYEQYFGPGTRLTVT.

This chain links TRBV6-4 with TRBJ2-7; 9 bases match TRBD2. With V trimmed by 7 bases and J by 5 bases, 6 bases remained unmatched. The CDR3 runs 13 residues. The germline V gene has CDR1 MRHNA and CDR2 SNTAGT. CDR3 nucleotides: TGTGCCAGCATTTGGACTAGCGAAGACGAGCAGTACTTC. It codes for CASIWTSEDEQYF.

The chain uses TRBV7-9 and TRBJ1-6, with D possibly TRBD1 on 5 matching bases. The CDR3 length is 14 residues. Trimming removed 5 bases at V and 4 bases at J, with 9 bases between. The germline CDR1 and CDR2 sequences are SEHNR and FQNEAQ (reference sequence). Here the CDR3 DNA reads TGTGCCAGCAGCCGGGGGGTTTATAATTCACCCCTCCACTTT. It translates to CASSRGVYNSPLHF.

The chain carries TRBV6-1 and TRBJ1-5; D gene unclear. The V and J ends lost 3 bases and 0 bases respectively, with 9 bases between them. CDR3 length: 15 amino acids. Per germline, CDR1 MNHNS and CDR2 SASEGT. CDR3 residues: CASSDLVYSNQPQHF. CDR3 DNA: TGTGCCAGCAGTGACCTTGTCTATAGCAATCAGCCCCAGCATTTT.

The V gene is TRBV27, the J gene TRBJ1-1; D not certain. In germline, CDR1 is MNHEY, CDR2 SMNVEV (reference sequence). The CDR3 contains 12 residues. V lost 5 bases and J lost 6, with 10 bases in between. As DNA, the CDR3 is TGTGCCAGCAGTGTAGAAAGTCCTGAAGCTTTCTTT. Amino acids: CASSVESPEAFF.

V is TRBV4-1 and J is TRBJ1-4; a possible D gene is TRBD1 (5 bases). The germline V gene encodes CDR1 MGHRA and CDR2 YSYEKL. The CDR3 consists of 14 residues. Trimming stripped 5 bases from V and 6 bases from J, with 13 bases between. In DNA, the CDR3 is TGCGCCAGCAGCTCTGGGGAAGGGGATGAAAAACTGTTTTTT. Translation gives CASSSGEGDEKLFF.

This chain connects TRBV19 to TRBJ1-2; 7 bases line up with TRBD1. The CDR3 has 14 amino acids. J lost 4 bases, V lost 5 bases, and 7 bases had no gene match. The germline V gene encodes CDR1 LNHDA and CDR2 SQIVND (reference sequence). CDR3 sequence reads: CASSPGTALYGYTF. DNA for the CDR3: TGTGCCAGTAGTCCCGGGACAGCACTCTATGGCTACACCTTC.

The chain combines TRBV14 with TRBJ2-7; TRBD2 agrees at 9 bases. This CDR3 region has 15 residues. V lost 1 base and J lost 5; bases outside the gene matches: 6. Germline CDR1 SGHDN, CDR2 FVKESK. DNA of the CDR3: TGTGCCAGCAGCCAAGGTCGAAGCGGGAGGAACGAGCAGTACTTC. As protein: CASSQGRSGRNEQYF.

The rearrangement joins TRBV19 to TRBJ2-7; 7 bases are a match to TRBD1. CDR3 length: 12 residues. V dropped 4 bases and J dropped 7; count of bases not matched to a gene: 4. Germline assignment: CDR1 LNHDA and CDR2 SQIVND (reference sequence). The CDR3 region has the DNA TGTGCCAGTAGTACCTTACAGGGGGAGCAGTACTTC. Protein sequence: CASSTLQGEQYF.

The rearrangement links TRBV11-2 to TRBJ2-2, with unresolved D. V was trimmed by 1 base and J by 2 bases, leaving 8 bases between them. This CDR3 is 15 amino acids long. Germline CDR1 reads SGHAT; CDR2 reads FQNNGV. The CDR3 protein is CASSLVVGNTGELFF. The CDR3, as DNA: TGTGCCAGCAGCTTAGTGGTTGGCAACACCGGGGAGCTGTTTTTT.

The chain combines TRBV5-1 with TRBJ2-3, with D possibly matching TRBD2 (5 bases). The CDR3 is 16 amino acids. Looked up from germline, CDR1 is SGHRS and CDR2 is YFSETQ. V was trimmed by 5 bases and J by 5 bases, leaving 21 bases between them. CDR3 sequence reads: CASSLHGVATEDTQYF. Here the CDR3 DNA reads TGCGCCAGCAGTCTCCACGGGGTGGCTACCGAAGATACGCAGTATTTT.

V gene TRBV6-1 combines with J gene TRBJ2-5; maybe TRBD1 (6 bases). Germline V lookup: CDR1 MNHNS, CDR2 SASEGT. Trimming cost V 0 bases and J 10 bases, with 30 bases left between them. This CDR3 contains 19 residues. The CDR3 region has the DNA TGTGCCAGCAGTGAAGCAACCCTGGGTCGGACAGACTTCCGAATGGACCAGTACTTC. Protein sequence: CASSEATLGRTDFRMDQYF.